These T cell receptor beta chains were read from a single sample in a study of early T cells in non-severe SARS-CoV-2 infection. Each CDR3 protein is one row after TCRdb ran MiXCR on the 5' RACE reads. The table records 88,000 or so distinct CDR3 sequences, about 15% of them present only once. The specimen was whole blood. The source of these receptors is an adult who was a healthcare worker with PCR-confirmed SARS-CoV-2 infection or an uninfected control (not recorded which). Both conserved end residues are part of each CDR3. A D gene is named only where the DNA matches it firmly. Expanded clones are given a class, and other clones once, few, many or no size at all.

NA	TRBV28	TRBJ2-5	NA	CASSWIGAETQYF	TGTGCCAGCAGTTGGATCGGAGCCGAGACCCAGTACTTC
NA	TRBV7-8	TRBJ1-1	NA	CASSQKGGTIGTEAFF	TGTGCCAGCAGCCAAAAGGGGGGAACGATAGGGACTGAAGCTTTCTTT
NA	TRBV21-1	TRBJ2-7	NA	CATPGTAPPGDEQYF	TGTGCCACCCCGGGGACAGCCCCTCCGGGGGACGAGCAGTACTTC
few	TRBV28	TRBJ2-7	NA	CASSLVGTRGSEQYF	TGTGCCAGCAGTTTAGTCGGGACCCGGGGGTCGGAGCAGTACTTC
NA	TRBV10-2	TRBJ2-7	NA	CASSDLPYEQYF	TGCGCCAGCAGTGACCTTCCCTACGAGCAGTACTTC
few	TRBV5-5	TRBJ1-1	NA	CASSLVRPRNTEAFF	TGTGCCAGCAGCTTGGTGAGGCCGCGGAACACTGAAGCTTTCTTT
NA	TRBV5-1	TRBJ2-7	TRBD1	CASSRTGHEQYF	TGCGCCAGCAGCCGGACAGGACACGAGCAGTACTTC
few	TRBV28	TRBJ1-2	NA	CASSTGRDGYTF	TGTGCCAGCAGCACAGGGAGGGATGGCTACACCTTC
few	TRBV2	TRBJ1-6	NA	CASGGRQGNSPLHF	TGTGCCAGCGGAGGGCGGCAGGGGAATTCACCCCTCCACTTT
few	TRBV20-1	TRBJ1-1	TRBD1	CSARDRGTEAFF	TGCAGTGCTAGAGACAGGGGGACTGAAGCTTTCTTT
few	TRBV5-1	TRBJ2-5	NA	CASSLQGTDETQYF	TGCGCCAGCAGCTTGCAGGGGACGGATGAGACCCAGTACTTC
few	TRBV6-5	TRBJ1-6	NA	CASSRRSNSPLHF	TGTGCCAGCAGTCGACGGAGTAATTCACCCCTCCACTTT
NA	TRBV30	TRBJ1-2	NA	CAWSVRGVYGYTF	TGTGCCTGGAGTGTACGGGGAGTTTATGGCTACACCTTC
NA	TRBV20-1	TRBJ2-3	TRBD2	CSASLAGGPDTQYF	TGCAGTGCTAGCCTAGCGGGAGGTCCAGATACGCAGTATTTT
NA	TRBV4-3	TRBJ1-1	NA	CASSPLLNTEAFF	TGCGCCAGCAGCCCTCTCCTGAACACTGAAGCTTTCTTT
few	TRBV20-1	TRBJ2-3	NA	CSASWSGTDTQYF	TGCAGTGCTAGCTGGAGTGGCACAGATACGCAGTATTTT
few	TRBV12-3/TRBV12-4	TRBJ2-1	TRBD2	CASRTGLAGINEQFF	TGTGCCAGCAGGACGGGACTAGCGGGGATAAATGAGCAGTTCTTC
NA	TRBV7-3	TRBJ2-1	NA	CASSQSGPGANEQFF	TGTGCCAGCAGCCAGTCGGGGCCCGGGGCCAATGAGCAGTTCTTC
few	TRBV11-3	TRBJ2-7	NA	CASSWDGTQYEQYF	TGTGCCAGCAGCTGGGACGGGACTCAGTACGAGCAGTACTTC
NA	TRBV7-6	TRBJ1-5	TRBD1	CASSPGTGHSNQPQHF	TGTGCCAGCAGCCCAGGGACAGGCCATAGCAATCAGCCCCAGCATTTT
NA	TRBV4-1	TRBJ2-7	NA	CASSQGGVSSYEQYF	TGCGCCAGCAGCCAAGGGGGAGTGAGCTCCTACGAGCAGTACTTC
NA	TRBV7-9	TRBJ1-6	NA	CAGSFYDDSPLHF	TGTGCCGGCAGCTTTTATGATGATTCACCCCTCCACTTT
NA	TRBV7-2	TRBJ2-2	NA	CASSLRRDHGELFF	TGTGCCAGCAGCTTACGGCGGGACCACGGGGAGCTGTTTTTT
few	TRBV4-3	TRBJ2-3	NA	CASSQHWGGLAARDTQYF	TGCGCCAGCAGCCAACATTGGGGGGGGCTAGCGGCACGGGATACGCAGTATTTT
NA	TRBV4-1	TRBJ2-5	NA	CASSQDRGDGPLGTQYF	TGCGCCAGCAGCCAAGATCGTGGGGACGGACCCCTAGGGACCCAGTACTTC
many	TRBV24-1	TRBJ2-3	TRBD2	CATSDVAGGTDTQYF	TGTGCCACCAGTGATGTAGCGGGTGGCACAGATACGCAGTATTTT
few	TRBV12-3/TRBV12-4	TRBJ2-2	NA	CASSPRPHTGELFF	TGTGCCAGCAGTCCCAGGCCCCATACCGGGGAGCTGTTTTTT
NA	TRBV7-8	TRBJ2-5	NA	CASSLVGPVETQYF	TGTGCCAGCAGCTTAGTGGGGCCCGTGGAGACCCAGTACTTC
once	TRBV29-1	TRBJ2-7	TRBD2	CSVGGTSGKVPYEQYF	TGCAGCGTTGGAGGGACTAGCGGGAAGGTGCCCTACGAGCAGTACTTC
NA	TRBV29-1	TRBJ1-1	NA	CSVPGMMNTEAFF	TGCAGCGTTCCGGGGATGATGAACACTGAAGCTTTCTTT
NA	TRBV12-3/TRBV12-4	TRBJ1-2	NA	CASSSPVALDGYTF	TGTGCCAGCAGTTCCCCGGTCGCCCTTGATGGCTACACCTTC